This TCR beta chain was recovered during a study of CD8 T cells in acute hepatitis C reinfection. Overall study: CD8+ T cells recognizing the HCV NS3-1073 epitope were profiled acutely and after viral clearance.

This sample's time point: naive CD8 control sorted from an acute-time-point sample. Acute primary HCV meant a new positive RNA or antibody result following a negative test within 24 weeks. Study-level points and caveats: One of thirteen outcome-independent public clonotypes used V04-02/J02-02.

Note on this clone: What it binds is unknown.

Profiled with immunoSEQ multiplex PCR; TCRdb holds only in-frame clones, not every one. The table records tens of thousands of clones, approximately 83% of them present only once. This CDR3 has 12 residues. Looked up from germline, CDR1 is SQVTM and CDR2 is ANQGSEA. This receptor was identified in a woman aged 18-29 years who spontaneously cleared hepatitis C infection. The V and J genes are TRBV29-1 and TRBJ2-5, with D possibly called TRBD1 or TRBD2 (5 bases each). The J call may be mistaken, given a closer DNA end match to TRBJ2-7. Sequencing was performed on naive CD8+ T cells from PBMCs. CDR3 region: CSVGESTYEQYF. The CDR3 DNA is TGCAGCGTGGGGGAGTCTACCTACGAGCAGTACTTC.